A selection of T cell receptor beta chains follows, all from one sample in a study of blood T cell repertoires in COVID-19. Clones were read by immunoSEQ multiplex PCR, and TCRdb kept only the in-frame ones, dropping some. The repertoire holds about 220,000 clones, with 80% to 90% as singletons. Sequences were obtained from peripheral blood. The receptors come from a man aged 30-40 years with active or convalescent COVID-19. CDR3s include the opening cysteine and the closing phenylalanine or tryptophan. The D gene is left open where the match is weak. Clone size is shown for a subset of rows, as once, few, many or a class of expanded clone.

d_call	cdr3_length	v_call	j_call	clone_size	cdr3_aa	cdr3_nt
NA	15	TRBV4-3	TRBJ1-1	NA	CASSQDQRGRAEAFF	TGCGCCAGCAGCCAAGATCAAAGGGGTAGGGCTGAAGCTTTCTTT
TRBD1	17	TRBV7-2	TRBJ2-7	NA	CASSTMAPGQGGNEQYF	TGTGCCAGCAGCACAATGGCCCCGGGACAGGGAGGGAACGAGCAGTACTTC
TRBD1	14	TRBV2	TRBJ1-5	NA	CASSGTGGRQPQHF	TGTGCCAGCAGCGGGACAGGGGGTAGACAGCCCCAGCATTTT
TRBD1	14	TRBV7-6	TRBJ2-7	NA	CASSPGTGPYEQYF	TGTGCCAGCAGCCCGGGGACAGGGCCCTACGAGCAGTACTTC
NA	15	TRBV19	TRBJ1-1	NA	CASSISGALNTEAFF	TGTGCCAGTAGTATATCAGGGGCCCTGAACACTGAAGCTTTCTTT
NA	13	TRBV18	TRBJ1-2	few	CASSHRDSSGYTF	TGTGCCAGCTCCCACAGGGATTCGAGTGGCTACACCTTC
TRBD1	13	TRBV2	TRBJ2-7	NA	CAISSRGQYEQYF	TGTGCCATCTCAAGCAGGGGGCAGTACGAGCAGTACTTC
TRBD1	13	TRBV6-6	TRBJ2-2	NA	CASGGQGSGELFF	TGTGCCAGCGGGGGACAGGGGTCCGGGGAGCTGTTTTTT
NA	14	TRBV6-5	TRBJ1-5	few	CASSYDRPPQPQHF	TGTGCCAGCAGTTACGACAGGCCCCCTCAGCCCCAGCATTTT
TRBD2	14	TRBV4-1	TRBJ2-3	NA	CASSHYSGGDTQYF	TGCGCCAGCAGCCACTATTCGGGGGGAGATACGCAGTATTTT
TRBD2	19	TRBV28	TRBJ2-6	NA	CASSPPLGAGGSGANVLTF	TGTGCCAGCAGCCCGCCTCTAGGCGCGGGGGGCTCTGGGGCCAACGTCCTGACTTTC
TRBD1	16	TRBV4-3	TRBJ1-4	NA	CASSQGDRGGREKLFF	TGCGCCAGCAGCCAGGGAGACAGGGGAGGTCGTGAAAAACTGTTTTTT
NA	15	TRBV6-5	TRBJ2-1	NA	CASSYDLESYNEQFF	TGTGCCAGCAGCTACGATCTGGAGTCCTACAATGAGCAGTTCTTC
NA	14	TRBV18	TRBJ2-1	NA	CASSPPAVYNEQFF	TGTGCCAGCTCACCACCGGCAGTTTACAATGAGCAGTTCTTC
NA	16	TRBV5-6	TRBJ2-3	NA	CASSRTGRVFTDTQYF	TGTGCCAGCAGCCGGACGGGGAGAGTATTCACAGATACGCAGTATTTT
TRBD1	15	TRBV13	TRBJ1-2	NA	CASSLRPRQGNGYTF	TGTGCCAGCAGCCTGCGCCCGAGACAGGGTAATGGCTACACCTTC
TRBD1	15	TRBV2	TRBJ1-1	NA	CASRPQTGVGSEAFF	TGTGCCAGCAGACCCCAGACAGGGGTGGGCTCTGAAGCTTTCTTT
NA	20	TRBV2	TRBJ2-6	NA	CASTETSRQAPDSGANVLTF	TGTGCCAGCACCGAAACGTCCCGGCAGGCCCCAGACTCTGGGGCCAACGTCCTGACTTTC
TRBD1	14	TRBV15	TRBJ1-5	NA	CATSKGTGLGPQHF	TGTGCCACCAGCAAGGGGACAGGTCTCGGGCCCCAGCATTTT
TRBD2	15	TRBV29-1	TRBJ2-2	NA	CSVEPSGRRTGELFF	TGCAGCGTTGAACCTAGCGGGAGAAGGACCGGGGAGCTGTTTTTT
NA	14	TRBV7-9	TRBJ1-4	NA	CATGTDGGFEKLFF	TGTGCCACCGGCACGGACGGGGGATTTGAAAAACTGTTTTTT
NA	13	TRBV6-5	TRBJ1-2	NA	CASSYSDSRGYTF	TGTGCCAGCAGTTACTCGGACAGTCGTGGCTACACCTTC
TRBD1	14	TRBV30	TRBJ1-3	few	CAWRDTGVGNTIYF	TGTGCCTGGAGGGACACAGGGGTAGGAAACACCATATATTTT
TRBD1	14	TRBV4-1	TRBJ2-3	NA	CASSPGQGTDTQYF	TGCGCCAGCAGCCCCGGACAGGGAACAGATACGCAGTATTTT
NA	12	TRBV2	TRBJ1-1	NA	CASSEGRAEAFF	TGTGCCAGCAGTGAGGGCCGCGCTGAAGCTTTCTTT
TRBD2	16	TRBV5-6	TRBJ2-7	NA	CASSLEAGLASYEQYF	TGTGCCAGCAGCTTGGAAGCGGGACTAGCGAGCTACGAGCAGTACTTC
NA	14	TRBV30	TRBJ2-2	NA	CAWSLPGNTGELFF	TGTGCCTGGAGTCTTCCAGGGAACACCGGGGAGCTGTTTTTT
NA	14	TRBV3-1/TRBV3-2	TRBJ2-4	NA	CASSQERGRNIQYF	TGTGCCAGCAGCCAAGAACGCGGGCGAAACATTCAGTACTTC
NA	17	TRBV5-6	TRBJ1-4	NA	CASSLRSFSGEFEKLFF	TGTGCCAGCAGCTTGAGGTCATTCTCAGGGGAGTTTGAAAAACTGTTTTTT
TRBD1	13	TRBV19	TRBJ1-1	NA	CASSYRGPTEAFF	TGTGCCAGTAGTTACAGGGGGCCTACTGAAGCTTTCTTT
NA	14	TRBV9	TRBJ1-1	once	CASSATTANTEAFF	TGTGCCAGCAGCGCGACTACAGCGAACACTGAAGCTTTCTTT
TRBD2	17	TRBV14	TRBJ2-7	NA	CASSQALTSGGQYEQYF	TGTGCCAGCAGCCAAGCCCTCACTAGCGGGGGACAATACGAGCAGTACTTC
NA	12	TRBV30	TRBJ1-2	NA	CACYRVGYGYTF	TGTGCCTGTTACAGGGTAGGGTATGGCTACACCTTC
NA	15	TRBV7-9	TRBJ1-2	once	CASSSPSTGFYGYTF	TGTGCCAGCAGCTCCCCTTCGACAGGTTTTTATGGCTACACCTTC
NA	13	TRBV11-2	TRBJ2-1	NA	CASSANRVDEQFF	TGTGCCAGCAGCGCCAACAGGGTGGATGAGCAGTTCTTC
TRBD1	15	TRBV19	TRBJ2-1	few	CATGGLDRGNSLAFF	TGTGCCACCGGGGGTCTTGACAGGGGGAACTCCCTAGCGTTCTTC
TRBD1	13	TRBV19	TRBJ1-1	NA	CATLKTSDREAFF	TGTGCCACCCTAAAAACTTCGGACAGGGAAGCTTTCTTT
NA	15	TRBV30	TRBJ1-2	NA	CAWSVWGRTSYGYTF	TGTGCCTGGAGTGTTTGGGGCCGTACCTCCTATGGCTACACCTTC
TRBD1	16	TRBV13	TRBJ2-2	NA	CASSLRDREGTGELFF	TGTGCCAGCAGCTTAAGGGACAGGGAAGGAACCGGGGAGCTGTTTTTT
TRBD2	15	TRBV5-4	TRBJ2-7	NA	CASSLGASGTYEQYF	TGTGCCAGCAGCTTGGGGGCTAGCGGGACGTACGAGCAGTACTTC
NA	12	TRBV3-1/TRBV3-2	TRBJ2-7	once	CASSQAFYEQYF	TGTGCCAGCAGCCAAGCCTTCTACGAGCAGTACTTC
NA	15	TRBV13	TRBJ2-3	NA	CASSGGGGGRDTQYF	TGTGCCAGCAGCGGTGGAGGCGGAGGGCGAGATACGCAGTATTTT
NA	12	TRBV29-1	TRBJ1-2	NA	CSVVPPNYGYTF	TGCAGCGTTGTCCCTCCTAACTATGGCTACACCTTC
NA	14	TRBV9	TRBJ2-1	NA	CASSVVPRFDEQFF	TGTGCCAGCAGCGTAGTGCCCAGATTTGATGAGCAGTTCTTC
NA	16	TRBV7-9	TRBJ1-1	NA	CASTLPGGPMNTEAFF	TGTGCCAGCACCCTACCCGGGGGGCCGATGAACACTGAAGCTTTCTTT
NA	15	TRBV27	TRBJ2-5	NA	CASSLSFRYQETQYF	TGTGCCAGCAGTTTATCTTTCCGGTACCAAGAGACCCAGTACTTC
TRBD2	15	TRBV2	TRBJ2-1	NA	CASSPTSGGGNEQFF	TGTGCCAGCAGTCCCACTAGCGGGGGAGGCAATGAGCAGTTCTTC
NA	15	TRBV11-2	TRBJ2-1	NA	CASSPGLPSYNEQFF	TGTGCCAGCAGCCCTGGGCTTCCGTCCTACAATGAGCAGTTCTTC
TRBD1	18	TRBV10-3	TRBJ1-1	NA	CAISELPGQGRSNTEAFF	TGTGCCATCAGTGAGTTACCGGGACAGGGGCGTTCGAACACTGAAGCTTTCTTT
NA	14	TRBV6-5	TRBJ1-1	few	CASSYGGWGTEAFF	TGTGCCAGCAGTTACGGGGGCTGGGGAACTGAAGCTTTCTTT
NA	11	TRBV12-3/TRBV12-4	TRBJ2-7	NA	CASSSRLEQYF	TGTGCCAGCAGCTCAAGACTTGAGCAGTACTTC